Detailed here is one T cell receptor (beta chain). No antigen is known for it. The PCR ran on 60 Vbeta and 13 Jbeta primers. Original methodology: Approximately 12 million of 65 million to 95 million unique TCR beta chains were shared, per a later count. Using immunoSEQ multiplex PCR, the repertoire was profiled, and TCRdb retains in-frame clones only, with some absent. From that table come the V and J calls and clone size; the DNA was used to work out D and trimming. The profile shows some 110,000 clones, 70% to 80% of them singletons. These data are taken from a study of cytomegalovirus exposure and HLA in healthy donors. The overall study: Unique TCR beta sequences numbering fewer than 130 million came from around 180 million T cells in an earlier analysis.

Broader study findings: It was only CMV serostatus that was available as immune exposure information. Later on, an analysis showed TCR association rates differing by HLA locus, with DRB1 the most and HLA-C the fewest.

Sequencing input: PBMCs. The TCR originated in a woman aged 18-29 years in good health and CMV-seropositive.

The CDR3 region is CAWSGEGIDYGYTF. For the CDR3, the DNA is TGTGCCTGGAGTGGGGAGGGAATCGACTATGGCTACACCTTC. The chain combines TRBV30 with TRBJ1-2; unclear D gene. The ends were cut back, 1 base at V and 3 bases at J, with 12 bases in the middle. The CDR3 length is 14 residues. Germline V gene data show CDR1 as GTSNPN and CDR2 as SVGIG (reference sequence).